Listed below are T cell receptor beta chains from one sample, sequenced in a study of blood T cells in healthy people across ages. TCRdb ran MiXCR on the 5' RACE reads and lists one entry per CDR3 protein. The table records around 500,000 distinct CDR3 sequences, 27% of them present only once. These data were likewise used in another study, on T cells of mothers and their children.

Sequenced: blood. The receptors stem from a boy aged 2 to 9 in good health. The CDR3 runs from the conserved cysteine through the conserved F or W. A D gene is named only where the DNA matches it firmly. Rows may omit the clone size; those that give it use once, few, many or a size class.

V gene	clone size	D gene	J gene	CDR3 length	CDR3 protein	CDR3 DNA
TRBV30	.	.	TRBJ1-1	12	CAWNFGQSEAFF	TGTGCCTGGAACTTCGGACAGTCAGAAGCTTTCTTT
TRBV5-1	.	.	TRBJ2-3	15	CASSLAGSHTDTQYF	TGCGCCAGCAGCTTGGCCGGGTCTCACACAGATACGCAGTATTTT
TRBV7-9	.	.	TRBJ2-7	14	CASSLEVGMNEQYF	TGTGCCAGCAGCTTAGAAGTCGGCATGAACGAGCAGTACTTC
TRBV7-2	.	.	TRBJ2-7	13	CASGAGRSYEQYF	TGTGCCAGCGGTGCTGGCAGGAGTTACGAGCAGTACTTC
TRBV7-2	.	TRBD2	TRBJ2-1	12	CASSFEGLGLFF	TGTGCCAGCAGCTTCGAGGGACTAGGGCTGTTCTTC
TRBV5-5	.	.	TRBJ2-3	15	CASSLGHSSTDTQYF	TGTGCCAGCAGCTTGGGCCATTCTAGCACAGATACGCAGTATTTT
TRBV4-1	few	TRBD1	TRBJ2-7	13	CASSQGQAHEQYF	TGCGCCAGCAGCCAGGGACAGGCCCACGAGCAGTACTTC
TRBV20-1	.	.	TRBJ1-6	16	CSARDTPGTTTSPLHF	TGCAGTGCTAGAGATACTCCCGGGACAACGACCTCACCCCTCCACTTT
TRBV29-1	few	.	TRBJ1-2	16	CSVELPRDNVNYGYTF	TGCAGCGTTGAATTACCCCGGGACAACGTAAACTATGGCTACACCTTC
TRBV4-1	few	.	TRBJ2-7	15	CASSQYIAAGHEQYF	TGCGCCAGCAGCCAATATATAGCCGCTGGGCACGAGCAGTACTTC
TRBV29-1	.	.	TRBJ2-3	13	CSVEWESTDTQYF	TGCAGCGTTGAATGGGAAAGCACAGATACGCAGTATTTT
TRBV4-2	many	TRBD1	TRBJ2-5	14	CASSHGQGQETQYF	TGTGCCAGCAGCCATGGACAGGGCCAAGAGACCCAGTACTTC
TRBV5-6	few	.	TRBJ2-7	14	CASRVIEGSYEQYF	TGTGCCAGCAGGGTTATCGAGGGGTCCTACGAGCAGTACTTC
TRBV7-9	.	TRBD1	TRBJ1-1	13	CASSTRTGTEAFF	TGTGCCAGCAGCACCCGGACAGGCACTGAAGCTTTCTTT
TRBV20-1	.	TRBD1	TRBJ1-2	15	CSARGTGANFYGYTF	TGCAGTGCCCGGGGGACAGGAGCTAATTTCTATGGCTACACCTTC
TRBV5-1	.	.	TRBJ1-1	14	CASSALQGNTEAFF	TGCGCCAGCAGCGCCTTACAGGGTAACACTGAAGCTTTCTTT
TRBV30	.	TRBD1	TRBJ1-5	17	CAWSPGQGDFGNQPQHF	TGTGCCTGGAGTCCCGGACAGGGGGATTTCGGCAATCAGCCCCAGCATTTT
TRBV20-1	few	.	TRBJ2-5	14	CSARGDGNQGTQYF	TGCAGTGCTAGAGGGGACGGCAACCAAGGGACCCAGTACTTC
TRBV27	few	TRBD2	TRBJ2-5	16	CASSLSPSGSQETQYF	TGTGCCAGCAGTTTATCTCCTAGCGGGTCGCAAGAGACCCAGTACTTC
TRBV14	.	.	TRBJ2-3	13	CASSQVPTSAQYF	TGTGCCAGCAGCCAAGTCCCAACGTCCGCGCAGTATTTT
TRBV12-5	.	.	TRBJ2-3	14	CASGFRVETDTQYF	TGTGCTAGTGGTTTCCGAGTAGAGACAGATACGCAGTATTTT
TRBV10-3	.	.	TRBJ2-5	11	CATGSVETQYF	TGTGCCACAGGGAGCGTGGAGACCCAGTACTTC
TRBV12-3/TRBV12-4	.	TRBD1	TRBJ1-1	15	CASSLAPLQGPEAFF	TGTGCCAGCAGTTTAGCCCCTCTACAGGGGCCTGAAGCTTTCTTT
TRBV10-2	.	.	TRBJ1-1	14	CASSEFRGMAEAFF	TGCGCCAGCAGTGAGTTTAGGGGGATGGCTGAAGCTTTCTTT
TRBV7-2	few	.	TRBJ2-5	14	CASNASRAGETQYF	TGTGCCAGCAACGCGAGCAGGGCTGGGGAGACCCAGTACTTC
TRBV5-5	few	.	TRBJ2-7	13	CASSFPRTYEQYF	TGTGCCAGCAGCTTCCCCCGAACCTACGAGCAGTACTTC
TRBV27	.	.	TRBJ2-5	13	CASSTRTAETQYF	TGTGCCAGCAGTACACGAACGGCAGAGACCCAGTACTTC
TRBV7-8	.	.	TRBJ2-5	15	CASSLAETAQETQYF	TGTGCCAGCAGCTTAGCGGAAACAGCTCAAGAGACCCAGTACTTC
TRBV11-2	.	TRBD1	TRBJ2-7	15	CASSLTRDSNYEQYF	TGTGCCAGCAGCTTAACCCGGGACAGTAACTACGAGCAGTACTTC
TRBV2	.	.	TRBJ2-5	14	CASSEAGRRETQYF	TGTGCCAGCAGTGAAGCGGGGAGACGAGAGACCCAGTACTTC
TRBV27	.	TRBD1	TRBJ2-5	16	CASSSPTDRAGETQYF	TGTGCCAGCAGTTCCCCCACGGACAGGGCCGGGGAGACCCAGTACTTC
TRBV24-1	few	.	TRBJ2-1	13	CATSGRFYNEQFF	TGTGCCACCAGTGGTAGATTCTACAATGAGCAGTTCTTC
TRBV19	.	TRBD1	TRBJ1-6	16	CASSRQPRQGSSPLHF	TGTGCCAGTAGTCGCCAACCGCGACAGGGCTCTTCACCCCTCCACTTT
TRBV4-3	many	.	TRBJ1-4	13	CASSPGANEKLFF	TGCGCCAGCAGCCCGGGAGCTAATGAAAAACTGTTTTTT
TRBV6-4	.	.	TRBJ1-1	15	CASSARPQGNTEASF	TGTGCCAGCAGTGCCCGGCCCCAGGGGAACACTGAAGCTTCCTTT
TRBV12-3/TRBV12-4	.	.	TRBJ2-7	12	CASSPQAREQYF	TGTGCCAGCAGTCCACAGGCGCGGGAGCAGTACTTC
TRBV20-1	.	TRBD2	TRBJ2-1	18	CSAEPLAGGPYSYNEQFF	TGCAGTGCGGAACCCCTAGCGGGGGGGCCCTATTCCTACAATGAGCAGTTCTTC
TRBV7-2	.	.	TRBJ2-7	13	CASSLLGGGEQYF	TGTGCCAGCAGCCTCCTGGGGGGCGGCGAGCAGTACTTC
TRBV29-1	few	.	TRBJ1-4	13	CSVVSTNGEKLFF	TGCAGCGTTGTCTCAACAAACGGAGAAAAACTGTTTTTT
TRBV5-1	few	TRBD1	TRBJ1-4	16	CASSPTGTATNEKLFF	TGCGCCAGCTCTCCGACAGGGACGGCTACTAATGAAAAACTGTTTTTT
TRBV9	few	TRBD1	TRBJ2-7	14	CASSVRTGYYEQYF	TGTGCCAGCAGCGTTAGGACAGGGTACTACGAGCAGTACTTC
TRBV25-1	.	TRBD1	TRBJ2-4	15	CASPGGQGGKNIQYF	TGTGCCAGCCCTGGGGGACAGGGAGGAAAAAACATTCAGTACTTC
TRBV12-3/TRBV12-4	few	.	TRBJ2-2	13	CASIARDTGELFF	TGTGCCAGCATCGCCCGAGACACCGGGGAGCTGTTTTTT
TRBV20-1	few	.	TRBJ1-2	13	CSAPDSRSNGYTF	TGCAGTGCGCCGGACAGCAGATCGAATGGCTACACCTTC
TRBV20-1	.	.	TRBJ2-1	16	CSARGARANSYNEQFF	TGCAGTGCTAGGGGCGCGAGAGCGAATTCCTACAATGAGCAGTTCTTC
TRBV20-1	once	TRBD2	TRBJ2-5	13	CSAPFSGGRSQYF	TGCAGTGCTCCCTTTAGCGGGGGGAGGAGCCAGTACTTC
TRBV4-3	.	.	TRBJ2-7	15	CASSQDSPGTYEQYF	TGCGCCAGCAGCCAAGATTCTCCGGGCACCTACGAGCAGTACTTC
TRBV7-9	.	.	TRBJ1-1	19	CASSPPGFREGIMNTEAFF	TGTGCCAGCAGCCCTCCGGGGTTCCGGGAGGGGATCATGAACACTGAAGCTTTCTTT
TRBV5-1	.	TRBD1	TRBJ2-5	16	CASSLEGGQGQETQYF	TGCGCCAGCAGCTTGGAAGGGGGACAGGGCCAAGAGACCCAGTACTTC
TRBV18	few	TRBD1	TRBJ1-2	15	CASSPDRGLNYGYTF	TGTGCCAGCTCACCCGACAGGGGATTGAACTACGGCTACACCTTC
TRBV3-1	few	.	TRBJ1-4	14	CASSPTDRWGKLFF	TGTGCCAGCAGCCCGACGGACCGTTGGGGGAAACTGTTTTTT
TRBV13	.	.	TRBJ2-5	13	CASSTSLAETQYF	TGTGCCAGCAGCACCTCTTTAGCCGAGACCCAGTACTTC
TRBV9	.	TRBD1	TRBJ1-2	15	CASSVSWTGRDGYTF	TGTGCCAGCAGCGTCTCATGGACAGGGCGAGATGGCTACACCTTC
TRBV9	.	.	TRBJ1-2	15	CASSVDVVGVEGYTF	TGTGCCAGCAGCGTCGACGTGGTGGGGGTTGAGGGCTACACCTTC
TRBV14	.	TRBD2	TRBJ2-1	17	CASSLLTSGGFYNEQFF	TGTGCCAGCAGCCTCCTGACTAGCGGGGGGTTCTACAATGAGCAGTTCTTC
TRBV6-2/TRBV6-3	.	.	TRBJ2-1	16	CASSYLPRRAYNEQFF	TGTGCCAGCAGTTACCTTCCGCGACGGGCCTACAATGAGCAGTTCTTC
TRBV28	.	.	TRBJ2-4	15	CASSLQGLAKNIQYF	TGTGCCAGCAGTTTACAGGGCCTAGCCAAAAACATTCAGTACTTC
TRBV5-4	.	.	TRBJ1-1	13	CASSLGGGPEAFF	TGTGCCAGCAGCTTAGGGGGAGGTCCTGAAGCTTTCTTT
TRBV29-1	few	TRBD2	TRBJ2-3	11	CSVMREGTPYF	TGCAGCGTTATGCGGGAGGGCACCCCCTATTTT
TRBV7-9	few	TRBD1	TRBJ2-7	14	CASIPDRATYEQYF	TGTGCCAGCATTCCGGACAGGGCTACCTACGAGCAGTACTTC